This T cell receptor beta chain derives from a study of spatial heterogeneity in lung cancer. About the research overall: As counted in raw reads, each unique TCR and UMI combination appeared more than ten times on average.

J was trimmed by 7 bases and V by 8 bases; bases with no gene match: 3. The germline V gene encodes CDR1 MNHEY and CDR2 SMNVEV (reference sequence). CDR3 length equals 13 residues. TCRdb re-called the 5' RACE reads through MiXCR, storing one row per CDR3 protein. The data show about 29,000 distinct CDR3 sequences, around 7.4% seen once. Study outcomes and limitations: Within tumors, counts of expanded alpha and beta TCRs tracked tumor mutation counts. Numbers of ubiquitous and regional expanded TCRs tracked ubiquitous and regional nonsynonymous mutation counts, respectively. Alpha chains reached an estimated coverage of approximately 7% of tumor T cells, and beta chains about 13%.

This clonotype was seen repeatedly, ten times or more. Its antigen is not known. Specified time point: sample taken at primary tumor resection. This TCR came from a male donor with early-stage non-small cell lung cancer. The sequencing here drew on lung tumor tissue, taken at surgery. The chain has TRBV27 and TRBJ1-6, with 9 bases matching TRBD1. As DNA, the CDR3 is TGTGCCAGCGGGACAGGGTCCAATTCACCCCTCCACTTT. It yields the protein CASGTGSNSPLHF.